The rows below give T cell receptor beta chains drawn from one sample of a study of regulatory T cells in long-lasting Graves disease. Using its own MiXCR run on the multiplex PCR reads, TCRdb lists one record per CDR3 protein. The top ten hold about 23% of the sample, which has 350,000 to 550,000 distinct CDR3 sequences, roughly 15% seen once. The data were also submitted as part of a second study, on T cells in Graves' hyperthyroidism and ophthalmopathy.

Material: peripheral blood mononuclear cells (PBMCs), obtained at new diagnosis, from a patient treated with antithyroid drugs. The receptors were sampled from a young woman with Graves disease. CDR3s include the opening cysteine and the closing phenylalanine or tryptophan. D genes are given only for firm matches. Not every row has a clone size; where given, it reads once, few, many or a size class.

v_call	j_call	clone_size	d_call	cdr3_aa	cdr3_nt
TRBV12-3/TRBV12-4	TRBJ2-6	many	TRBD1	CASRDRGLLASGANVLTF	TGTGCCAGCAGGGACAGGGGGCTATTGGCATCTGGGGCCAACGTCCTGACTTTC
TRBV19	TRBJ2-6	-	TRBD1	CASSTGQASGANVLTF	TGTGCCAGTAGTACCGGACAGGCGTCTGGGGCCAACGTCCTGACTTTC
TRBV12-3/TRBV12-4	TRBJ2-5	many	TRBD2	CASSPPLTDRDELAGVETQYF	TGTGCCAGCAGCCCACCCTTAACCGACAGGGACGAACTAGCGGGAGTGGAGACCCAGTACTTC
TRBV19	TRBJ2-1	-	TRBD1	CASRSTGAGSYNEQFF	TGTGCCAGTAGGTCAACAGGGGCGGGCTCCTACAATGAGCAGTTCTTC
TRBV20-1	TRBJ2-7	many	-	CSATLGESGSYEQYF	TGCAGTGCTACCTTGGGCGAGTCGGGCTCCTACGAGCAGTACTTC
TRBV7-9	TRBJ2-1	few	-	CASIHSVGSLQFF	TGTGCCAGCATCCACTCGGTTGGGTCCTTGCAGTTCTTC
TRBV7-9	TRBJ2-3	few	TRBD2	CASGLAGVSADTQYF	TGTGCCAGCGGCTTAGCGGGAGTAAGTGCAGATACGCAGTATTTT
TRBV6-1	TRBJ2-1	many	TRBD2	CASRLTVSSGSSYNEQFF	TGTGCCAGCAGACTGACGGTCTCTAGCGGGAGTTCCTACAATGAGCAGTTCTTC
TRBV4-1	TRBJ2-1	-	TRBD2	CASSQETGTSSNEQFF	TGCGCCAGCAGCCAAGAGACCGGGACTAGCTCCAATGAGCAGTTCTTC
TRBV15	TRBJ2-7	many	-	CATSRPDSYEQYF	TGTGCCACCAGCAGACCCGACTCCTACGAGCAGTACTTC
TRBV20-1	TRBJ2-1	many	-	CSARPRDFGYNEQFF	TGCAGTGCTAGACCCCGGGACTTTGGGTACAATGAGCAGTTCTTC
TRBV5-6	TRBJ2-2	-	TRBD2	CASSLRTSGTNTGELFF	TGTGCCAGCAGCTTGAGGACTAGCGGGACAAACACCGGGGAGCTGTTTTTT
TRBV28	TRBJ2-5	many	-	CASSPRETQYF	TGTGCCAGCAGTCCCCGGGAGACCCAGTACTTC
TRBV28	TRBJ1-4	-	TRBD1	CASSPGTGDFATNEKLFF	TGTGCCAGCAGTCCCGGGACAGGGGATTTCGCAACTAATGAAAAACTGTTTTTT
TRBV6-1	TRBJ2-5	many	-	CASSQGGGQETQYF	TGTGCCAGCAGCCAGGGAGGGGGGCAAGAGACCCAGTACTTC
TRBV3-1	TRBJ2-7	-	TRBD2	CASSRGLAGHYEQYF	TGTGCCAGCAGCCGGGGACTAGCGGGGCACTACGAGCAGTACTTC
TRBV20-1	TRBJ1-4	-	TRBD1	CSARMPGGASNEKLFF	TGCAGTGCTAGGATGCCAGGGGGCGCTTCTAATGAAAAACTGTTTTTT
TRBV28	TRBJ1-6	-	-	CASKLSSYNSPLHF	TGTGCCAGCAAACTGAGCTCCTATAATTCACCCCTCCACTTT
TRBV30	TRBJ1-1	-	-	CAWSETGDTEAFF	TGTGCCTGGAGCGAAACGGGAGACACTGAAGCTTTCTTT
TRBV27	TRBJ1-1	many	-	CASTEAFF	TGTGCCAGCACTGAAGCTTTCTTT
TRBV14	TRBJ2-3	many	TRBD2	CASSQEGTSDYTDTQYF	TGTGCCAGCAGCCAAGAAGGCACTAGCGATTACACAGATACGCAGTATTTT
TRBV29-1	TRBJ2-3	many	-	CSVVSPGWSTDTQYF	TGCAGCGTTGTCTCTCCAGGGTGGAGCACAGATACGCAGTATTTT
TRBV4-1	TRBJ1-1	few	-	CASSQDPQENTEAFF	TGCGCCAGCAGCCAAGATCCACAGGAGAACACTGAAGCTTTCTTT
TRBV6-2/TRBV6-3	TRBJ2-5	-	TRBD1	CASSVRYQGARDQETQYF	TGTGCCAGCAGTGTCCGCTACCAGGGGGCGAGAGACCAAGAGACCCAGTACTTC
TRBV6-1	TRBJ2-5	-	-	CASSRQIQETQYF	TGTGCCAGCAGCCGACAGATCCAAGAGACCCAGTACTTC
TRBV27	TRBJ2-3	once	TRBD1	CASSLGQDTDTQYF	TGTGCCAGCAGTCTCGGACAGGACACAGATACGCAGTATTTT
TRBV2	TRBJ1-1	-	-	CASSMGHKAFF	TGTGCCAGCAGTATGGGGCACAAAGCTTTCTTT
TRBV6-1	TRBJ2-2	-	-	CASSGRETGELFF	TGTGCCAGCAGCGGGAGAGAAACCGGGGAGCTGTTTTTT
TRBV7-2	TRBJ1-1	few	TRBD1	CASSLWARTGRNTEAFF	TGTGCCAGCAGCTTATGGGCGCGGACAGGGAGGAACACTGAAGCTTTCTTT
TRBV2	TRBJ1-5	many	-	CASSETSQPQHF	TGTGCCAGCAGTGAAACCAGTCAGCCCCAGCATTTT
TRBV30	TRBJ2-1	many	-	CAWSALEQFF	TGTGCCTGGAGTGCCCTGGAGCAGTTCTTC
TRBV24-1	TRBJ2-7	many	TRBD1	CATSDGGQTLYEQYF	TGTGCCACCAGTGATGGGGGACAGACTCTCTACGAGCAGTACTTC
TRBV9	TRBJ2-7	-	TRBD2	CASSPRFGLAGTYEQYF	TGTGCCAGCAGCCCACGATTCGGGCTAGCGGGAACCTACGAGCAGTACTTC
TRBV7-2	TRBJ2-4	many	TRBD1	CASSSVTGDLDIQYF	TGTGCCAGCAGCTCGGTGACAGGGGATCTTGACATTCAGTACTTC
TRBV7-3	TRBJ2-3	-	-	CASSQTSDTQYF	TGTGCCAGCAGCCAGACTTCAGATACGCAGTATTTT
TRBV12-3/TRBV12-4	TRBJ1-6	few	-	CASSLGPDSDLSPLHF	TGTGCCAGCAGTTTGGGACCTGATTCTGATCTCTCACCCCTCCACTTT
TRBV19	TRBJ1-1	many	-	CASSISSMGTEAFF	TGTGCCAGTAGTATCTCATCTATGGGCACTGAAGCTTTCTTT
TRBV5-1	TRBJ2-5	-	-	CASSFQGAPQETQYF	TGCGCCAGCAGCTTTCAAGGGGCTCCTCAAGAGACCCAGTACTTC
TRBV29-1	TRBJ2-3	-	TRBD2	CSVAGGLTDTQYF	TGCAGCGTTGCCGGGGGGTTAACAGATACGCAGTATTTT
TRBV7-3	TRBJ1-1	few	-	CASSLTGLTEAFF	TGTGCCAGCAGCTTAACAGGTCTCACTGAAGCTTTCTTT